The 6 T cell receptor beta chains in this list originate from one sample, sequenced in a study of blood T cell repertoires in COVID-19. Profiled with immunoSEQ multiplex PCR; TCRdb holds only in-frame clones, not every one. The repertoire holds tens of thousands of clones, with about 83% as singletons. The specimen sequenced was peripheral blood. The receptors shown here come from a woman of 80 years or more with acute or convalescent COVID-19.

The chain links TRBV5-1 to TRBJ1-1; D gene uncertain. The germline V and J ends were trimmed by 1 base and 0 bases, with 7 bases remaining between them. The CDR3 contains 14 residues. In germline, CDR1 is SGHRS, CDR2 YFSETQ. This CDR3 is CASSLTTLNTEAFF. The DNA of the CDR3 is TGCGCCAGCAGCTTGACGACATTGAACACTGAAGCTTTCTTT.

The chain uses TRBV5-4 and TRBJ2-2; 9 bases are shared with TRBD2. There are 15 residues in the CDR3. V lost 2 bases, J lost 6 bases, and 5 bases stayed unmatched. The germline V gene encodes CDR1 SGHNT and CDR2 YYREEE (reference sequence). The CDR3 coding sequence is TGTGCCAGCAGCTTAGCGGGAGGAGGGGCCGGGGAGCTGTTTTTT. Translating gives CASSLAGGGAGELFF.

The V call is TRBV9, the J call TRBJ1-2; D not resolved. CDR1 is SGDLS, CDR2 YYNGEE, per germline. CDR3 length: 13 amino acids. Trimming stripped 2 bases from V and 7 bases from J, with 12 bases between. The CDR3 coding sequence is TGTGCCAGCAGCGTTCGTTCCGGTGGTGGCTACACCTTC. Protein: CASSVRSGGGYTF.

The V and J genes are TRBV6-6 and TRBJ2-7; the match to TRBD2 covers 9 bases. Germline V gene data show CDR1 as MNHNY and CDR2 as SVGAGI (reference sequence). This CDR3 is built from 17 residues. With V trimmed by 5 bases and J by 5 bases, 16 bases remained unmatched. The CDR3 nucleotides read TGTGCCAGCAGTCCCCCTCCCTGGCGGGGGGGCACCCACGAGCAGTACTTC. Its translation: CASSPPPWRGGTHEQYF.

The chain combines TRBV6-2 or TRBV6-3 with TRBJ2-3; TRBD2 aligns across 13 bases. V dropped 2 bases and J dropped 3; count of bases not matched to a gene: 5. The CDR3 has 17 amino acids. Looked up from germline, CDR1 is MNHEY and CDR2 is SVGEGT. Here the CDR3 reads CASSYGGLAGRTDTQYF. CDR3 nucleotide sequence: TGTGCCAGCAGTTACGGGGGACTAGCGGGGAGGACAGATACGCAGTATTTT.

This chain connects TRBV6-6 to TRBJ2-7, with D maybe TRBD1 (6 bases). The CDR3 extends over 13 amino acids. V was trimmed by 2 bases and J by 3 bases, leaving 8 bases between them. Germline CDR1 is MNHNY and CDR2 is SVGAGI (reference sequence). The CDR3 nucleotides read TGTGCCAGCAGTTACCAACAGGGCTACGAGCAGTACTTC. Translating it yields CASSYQQGYEQYF.